These 26 T cell receptor beta chains were sequenced from one sample in a study of blood T cell repertoires in COVID-19. Libraries were prepared by immunoSEQ multiplex PCR; TCRdb keeps only in-frame clonotypes and omits some of them. Found here are some 170,000 clones, approximately 80% of them singletons; the top ten hold over 12%. Input material: PBMCs or T cells enriched from blood (not recorded which). These receptors all stem from a man between 45 and 60 years old who had recovered from COVID-19.

V and J are TRBV3-1 (or the pseudogene TRBV3-2) and TRBJ1-1; D gene ambiguous. Germline assignment: CDR1 LGHDT and CDR2 YNNKEL (reference sequence). This CDR3 region has 14 residues. V was pared by 4 bases and J by 5 bases, with 14 bases between. The CDR3 is CASSPQAGNTEAFF. CDR3 coding DNA: TGTGCCAGCAGCCCTCAAGCGGGGAATACTGAAGCTTTCTTT.

The V and J genes are TRBV2 and TRBJ2-6; perhaps TRBD2 as D (6 bases). CDR1 is SNHLY, CDR2 FYNNEI, per germline. The V and J ends lost 2 bases and 2 bases respectively, with 7 bases between them. This CDR3 spans 15 amino acids. CDR3 nucleotides: TGTGCCAGCAGTGAAAGGAGGGCTGGGGCCAACGTCCTGACTTTC. Translating gives CASSERRAGANVLTF.

The genes are TRBV14 and TRBJ2-2; tentatively, D is TRBD1 (6 bases). Trimming took 4 bases from V and 3 from J, leaving 6 bases between them. There are 13 residues in the CDR3. The germline V gene encodes CDR1 SGHDN and CDR2 FVKESK. The CDR3 is CASSRQDTGELFF. CDR3 coding DNA: TGTGCCAGCAGCCGACAGGACACCGGGGAGCTGTTTTTT.

This clone was detected once. V gene TRBV18 combines with J gene TRBJ2-7, with D unresolved. Per the germline V gene, CDR1 is KGHSH and CDR2 is LQKENI. This CDR3 is built from 13 residues. V was clipped by 3 bases and J by 6 bases, with 12 bases between them. This CDR3 is CASSPRETGEQYF. CDR3 in DNA: TGTGCCAGCTCACCCCGAGAGACTGGCGAGCAGTACTTC. The full variable domain, rest sourced from reference TRBV18 and TRBJ2-7, is NAGVMQNPRHLVRRRGQEARLRCSPMKGHSHVYWYRQLPEEGLKFMVYLQKENIIDESGMPKERFSAEFPKEGPSILRIQQVVRGDSAAYFCASSPRETGEQYFGPGTRLTVT.

The rearrangement joins TRBV28 to TRBJ2-7; TRBD2 agrees at 8 bases. CDR1 is MDHEN, CDR2 SYDVKM, per germline. The V and J ends lost 11 bases and 3 bases, in that order; junction bases with no gene match: 24. This CDR3 contains 18 residues. This CDR3 is CARRGPGAGGLRFYEQYF. The CDR3 coding sequence is TGTGCCCGCCGTGGCCCGGGGGCGGGGGGCTTGAGGTTCTACGAGCAGTACTTC.

This clone was seen just once. V and J are TRBV5-1 and TRBJ1-2; D may be TRBD1 (6 bases). The CDR3 is 14 amino acids. CDR1 and CDR2 from the germline V gene are SGHRS and YFSETQ. V gave up 5 bases and J gave up 2 bases, with 13 bases separating them. For the CDR3, the DNA is TGCGCCAGCAGTTCTAAACAGGGCAACTATGGCTACACCTTC. Protein sequence: CASSSKQGNYGYTF.

This chain uses TRBV6-5 with TRBJ1-1; D not resolved. Trimming stripped 2 bases from V and 10 bases from J, with 8 bases between. The CDR3 length is 11 residues. Germline V gene lookup returns CDR1 MNHEY and CDR2 SVGAGI. This chain's CDR3 is CASSYPPRAFF. The CDR3 coding sequence is TGTGCCAGCAGTTACCCACCTAGAGCTTTCTTT.

This clone was seen a few times. V usage is TRBV5-5 and J usage is TRBJ1-1; a weak D match, TRBD1 (5 bases). Germline values: CDR1 SGHKS, CDR2 YYEKEE (reference sequence). This CDR3 is 14 amino acids long. V lost 0 bases and J 4 bases, leaving 10 bases between the germline ends. CDR3: CASSLAVGLTEAFF. CDR3 coding DNA: TGTGCCAGCAGCTTGGCCGTGGGGCTCACTGAAGCTTTCTTT.

The genes are TRBV4-2 and TRBJ2-3; 8 bases line up with TRBD2. Germline V gene lookup returns CDR1 LGHNA and CDR2 YNFKEQ. J lost 0 bases, V lost 4 bases, and 12 bases had no gene match. The CDR3 consists of 18 residues. Here the CDR3 DNA reads TGTGCCAGCAGCCCCCGACCTATGGCGGGAGGAAGCACAGATACGCAGTATTTT. It is translated as CASSPRPMAGGSTDTQYF.

This clone was seen a few times. The rearrangement links TRBV28 to TRBJ2-4; 7 nucleotides line up with TRBD2. CDR3 size: 15 residues. CDR1 MDHEN and CDR2 SYDVKM come from the germline V gene. Unmatched junction bases numbered 7, after V lost 7 bases and J lost 1 base. Here the CDR3 reads CASIGGGEAKNIQYF. CDR3 DNA sequence: TGTGCCAGCATTGGGGGAGGGGAGGCCAAAAACATTCAGTACTTC.

This clone was counted only a few times. The chain carries TRBV7-2 and TRBJ1-1; no reliable D call. This CDR3 is 14 amino acids long. Germline V gene sequence: CDR1 SGHTA, CDR2 FQGNSA. The ends were cut back, 7 bases at V and 4 bases at J, with 16 bases in the middle. CDR3 sequence: CASTLGGFSTEAFF. The CDR3, as DNA: TGTGCCAGCACCTTGGGAGGTTTTTCCACTGAAGCTTTCTTT. The variable domain in full, completed from reference TRBV7-2 and TRBJ1-1, reads GAGVSQSPSNKVTEKGKDVELRCDPISGHTALYWYRQSLGQGLEFLIYFQGNSAPDKSGLPSDRFSAERTGGSVSTLTIQRTQQEDSAVYLCASTLGGFSTEAFFGQGTRLTVV.

This clone has only one observation. The chain joins TRBV19 to TRBJ2-3; D may be TRBD2 (7 bases). Germline CDR1 reads LNHDA; CDR2 reads SQIVND (reference sequence). The CDR3 runs to 19 residues. V was pared by 6 bases and J by 4 bases, with 29 bases between. The CDR3 here is CASRKEGGGRGPVSDTQYF. As DNA, the CDR3 is TGTGCCAGTAGGAAGGAAGGTGGTGGGCGGGGGCCTGTCTCAGATACGCAGTATTTT.

The gene calls are TRBV5-4 and TRBJ2-3; tentative D call: TRBD2 (5 bases). Trimming pared 4 bases from V and 0 bases from J, leaving 15 bases between. This CDR3 contains 16 residues. Per the germline V gene, CDR1 is SGHNT and CDR2 is YYREEE (reference sequence). CDR3 DNA sequence: TGTGCCAGCAGCGAGCGAAGGACTGTTAGCACAGATACGCAGTATTTT. Amino acids: CASSERRTVSTDTQYF.

V and J are TRBV2 and TRBJ2-7; D uncertain. CDR1 and CDR2 (germline): SNHLY, FYNNEI. The CDR3 runs to 10 residues. The germline V and J ends were trimmed by 8 bases and 3 bases, with 5 bases remaining between them. CDR3 sequence (DNA): TGTGCCAGCCGTAGCTACGAGCAGTACTTC. Protein sequence: CASRSYEQYF.

The rearrangement joins TRBV19 to TRBJ2-3; 12 nucleotides agree with TRBD2. Trimming took 5 bases from V and 0 from J; bases not matched to a gene: 12. This CDR3 is built from 19 residues. Germline lookup yields CDR1 LNHDA and CDR2 SQIVND (reference sequence). CDR3 sequence reads: CASSPRGLAGTFSTDTQYF. In DNA, the CDR3 is TGTGCCAGTAGTCCCCGCGGACTAGCGGGAACCTTTAGCACAGATACGCAGTATTTT.

The rearrangement joins TRBV5-8 to TRBJ2-1; weak D call: TRBD2 (7 bases). Germline V gene lookup returns CDR1 SGHTS and CDR2 YDEGEE. The CDR3 extends over 15 amino acids. Trimming shortened V by 1 base and J by 7 bases, and 15 bases separated the two germline ends. In DNA, the CDR3 is TGTGCCAGCAGCTTGCAAGGGGGGGGTTATAATGAGCAGTTCTTC. Translated, it gives CASSLQGGGYNEQFF.

V and J are TRBV19 and TRBJ2-6; D unresolved. V was clipped by 9 bases and J by 3 bases, with 9 bases between them. Germline V gene lookup returns CDR1 LNHDA and CDR2 SQIVND (reference sequence). This CDR3 comprises 13 residues. The CDR3 nucleotides read TGTGCCAGCGGGTCCTTTGGGGCCAACGTCCTGACTTTC. This translates into CASGSFGANVLTF. The full variable domain, with the rest looked up from reference TRBV19 and TRBJ2-6, is DGGITQSPKYLFRKEGQNVTLSCEQNLNHDAMYWYRQDPGQGLRLIYYSQIVNDFQKGDIAEGYSVSREKKESFPLTVTSAQKNPTAFYLCASGSFGANVLTFGAGSRLTVL.

The gene calls are TRBV19 and TRBJ1-2, with 7 bases fitting TRBD1. The CDR3 is 14 amino acids. Germline CDR1 and CDR2: LNHDA and SQIVND (reference sequence). V shed 6 bases and J 2 bases; nucleotides not matched to a gene: 6. Here the CDR3 reads CASSAGGGNYGYTF. The DNA for the CDR3 is TGTGCCAGTAGCGCAGGGGGTGGGAACTATGGCTACACCTTC.

The CDR3 loop reads CASSPRPTDSNQPQHF. Here the CDR3 DNA reads TGTGCCAGCAGCCCACGACCCACAGATAGCAATCAGCCCCAGCATTTT. V is TRBV5-5 and J is TRBJ1-5; unclear D gene. CDR1 is SGHKS and CDR2 is YYEKEE in the germline V gene (reference sequence). The germline V and J ends were trimmed by 4 bases and 0 bases, with 14 bases remaining between them. The CDR3 spans 16 residues.

This clone was observed once. V gene TRBV5-4 combines with J gene TRBJ2-1, with 7 nucleotides matching TRBD1. The CDR3 is 12 amino acids. V lost 5 bases to trimming and J lost 8 bases; unmatched junction nucleotides: 4. Germline values: CDR1 SGHNT, CDR2 YYREEE (reference sequence). CDR3 DNA sequence: TGTGCCAGCAGTTATACAGGGGATGAGCAGTTCTTC. Translation: CASSYTGDEQFF. The full variable domain, its missing parts supplied by reference TRBV5-4 and TRBJ2-1, is ETGVTQSPTHLIKTRGQQVTLRCSSQSGHNTVSWYQQALGQGPQFIFQYYREEENGRGNFPPRFSGLQFPNYSSELNVNALELDDSALYLCASSYTGDEQFFGPGTRLTVL.

This clone was observed a single time. V usage is TRBV5-1 and J usage is TRBJ2-7; TRBD1 aligns across 7 bases. The CDR3 is made up of 16 amino acids. Germline V CDR1 and CDR2: SGHRS, YFSETQ. Germline trimming cut 0 bases from V and 0 bases from J; bases unmatched to any gene: 6. The CDR3 is CASSLAGQRSSYEQYF. The CDR3 nucleotides read TGCGCCAGCAGCTTGGCGGGACAGAGGAGCTCCTACGAGCAGTACTTC.

J is TRBJ1-1 and V is TRBV25-1; 11 positions match TRBD1. The germline gives CDR1 MGHDK, CDR2 SYGVNS. Trimming removed 2 bases from V and 4 bases from J; junction bases left unmatched: 9. The CDR3 length is 17 residues. The CDR3 nucleotides read TGTGCCAGCAGTGAACGGCGGACAGGGGGCAGGGGCACTGAAGCTTTCTTT. Translation: CASSERRTGGRGTEAFF.

This sequence joins TRBV28 and TRBJ2-1; a weak D match, TRBD1 (6 bases). Trimming removed 10 bases from V and 7 bases from J, with 26 bases in between. This CDR3 has 16 residues. CDR1 and CDR2 (germline): MDHEN, SYDVKM. CDR3 in amino acids: CATMKDPGLRGNEQFF. CDR3 sequence (DNA): TGTGCCACCATGAAGGACCCAGGGTTGAGGGGGAATGAGCAGTTCTTC.

This chain uses TRBV28 with TRBJ1-4, with D hard to call. The germline gives CDR1 MDHEN, CDR2 SYDVKM. V was clipped by 3 bases and J by 5 bases, with 10 bases between them. The CDR3 runs to 14 residues. The CDR3 protein is CASSFGELNEKLFF. CDR3 bases: TGTGCCAGCAGTTTTGGGGAGCTGAATGAAAAACTGTTTTTT.

The chain links TRBV7-9 to TRBJ1-1; 9 bases match TRBD1. This CDR3 comprises 15 residues. V trimming: 2 bases; J trimming: 1 base; junction bases outside the gene matches: 2. Germline V lookup: CDR1 SEHNR, CDR2 FQNEAQ (reference sequence). CDR3: CASSLSGQGNTEAFF. The CDR3 DNA follows: TGTGCCAGCAGCTTATCGGGACAGGGGAACACTGAAGCTTTCTTT.

The rearrangement joins TRBV6-1 to TRBJ2-1; D possibly corresponds to TRBD2 (5 bases). This CDR3 comprises 15 residues. Looked up from germline, CDR1 is MNHNS and CDR2 is SASEGT. V was cut by 3 bases and J by 1 base, with 10 bases left in between. CDR3 in amino acids: CASSDGSNSYNEQFF. DNA for the CDR3: TGTGCCAGCAGTGATGGGAGTAATTCCTACAATGAGCAGTTCTTC.